This TCR beta chain appears in the sequencing data of a study of T cell responses to AZD1222 COVID-19 vaccine. Sequencing was performed with immunoSEQ multiplex PCR; in TCRdb, only in-frame clones are kept and a portion is missing. The data hold approximately 85,000 clones, with 65% to 90% observed a single time. The trim removed 6 bases at V and 5 bases at J, leaving 12 bases unmatched. The CDR3 consists of 15 residues. Germline V gene data show CDR1 as MNHGY and CDR2 as SVAAGI. Material: peripheral blood, obtained on day 0 of AZD1222 vaccination. The chain carries TRBV6-9 and TRBJ2-7, with TRBD2 identical over 8 bases. This TCR came from an adult in good health. CDR3 nucleotide sequence: TGTGCCAGCAGCTACCCCAGAAGCGGGAGCAACGAGCAGTACTTC. Amino acid sequence: CASSYPRSGSNEQYF.